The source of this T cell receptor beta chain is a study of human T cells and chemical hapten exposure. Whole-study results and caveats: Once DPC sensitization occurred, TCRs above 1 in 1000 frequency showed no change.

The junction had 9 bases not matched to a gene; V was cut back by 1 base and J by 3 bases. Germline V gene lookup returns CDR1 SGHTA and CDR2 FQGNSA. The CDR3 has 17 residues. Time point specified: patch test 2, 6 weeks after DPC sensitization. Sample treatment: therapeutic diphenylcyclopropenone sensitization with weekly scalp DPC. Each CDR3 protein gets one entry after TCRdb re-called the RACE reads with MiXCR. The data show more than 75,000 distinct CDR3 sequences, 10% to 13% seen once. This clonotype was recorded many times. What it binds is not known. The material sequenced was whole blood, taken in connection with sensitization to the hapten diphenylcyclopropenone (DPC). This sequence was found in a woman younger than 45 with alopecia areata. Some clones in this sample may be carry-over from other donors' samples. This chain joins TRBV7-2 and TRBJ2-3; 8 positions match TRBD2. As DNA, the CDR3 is TGTGCCAGCAGCTTAGGGAGGGTAGCGGGAACGACAGATACGCAGTATTTT. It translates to CASSLGRVAGTTDTQYF.